This TCR beta chain was identified in a study of technical replicates of blood from a handful of donors (dated by TCRdb to about 2017). Concerning this clone: Its target antigen remains unknown. Base qualities are not at hand, and no much larger clone is one base apart.

CDR1 and CDR2 were assigned from the germline V gene (reference sequence) as SGHNT and YYREEE. The cysteine opens and the phenylalanine closes a CDR3 of 15 amino acids. Just the 45-base CDR3 DNA is kept, in frame starting at base 1. V is pared back by 4 bases and J by 7 bases, with 17 bases lying between the germline termini. The method behind the library was the immunoSEQ multiplex PCR assay. In TCRdb, the immuneACCESS table is reduced to in-frame sequences with V and J assigned. These tables do not hold every clone; where another copy was compared, an unresolved V gene accounts for under half, and the others remain unexplained. The sample data list around 50,000 clones, and roughly 94% of these were observed just once. Over 0.2% of the sample belongs to the ten largest clones.

The sample consisted of T cells isolated from PBMCs. The TCR originated in a human donor in good health. The chain is encoded by TRBV5-4 joined to TRBJ2-2; 5 matching bases give a weak D call of TRBD2. The nucleotide sequence is TGTGCCAGCAGCAGAACACCGGAGGTGCTCGGGGAGCTGTTTTTT. Its coded protein is CASSRTPEVLGELFF.